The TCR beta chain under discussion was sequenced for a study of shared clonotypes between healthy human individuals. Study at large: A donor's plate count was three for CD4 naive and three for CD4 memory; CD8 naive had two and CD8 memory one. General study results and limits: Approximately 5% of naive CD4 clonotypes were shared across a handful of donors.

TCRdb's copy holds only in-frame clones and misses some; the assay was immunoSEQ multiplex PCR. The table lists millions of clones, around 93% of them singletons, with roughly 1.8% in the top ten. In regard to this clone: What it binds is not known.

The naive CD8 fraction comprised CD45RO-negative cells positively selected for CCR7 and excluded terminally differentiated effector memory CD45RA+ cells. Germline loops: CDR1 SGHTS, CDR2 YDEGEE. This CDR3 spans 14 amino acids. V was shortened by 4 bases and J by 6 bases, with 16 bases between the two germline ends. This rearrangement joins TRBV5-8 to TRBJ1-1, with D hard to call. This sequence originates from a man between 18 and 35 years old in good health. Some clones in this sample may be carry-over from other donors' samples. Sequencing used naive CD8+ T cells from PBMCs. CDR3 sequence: CASSLGPPVPEAFF. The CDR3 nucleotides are TGTGCCAGCAGCCTGGGCCCCCCCGTACCTGAAGCTTTCTTT.